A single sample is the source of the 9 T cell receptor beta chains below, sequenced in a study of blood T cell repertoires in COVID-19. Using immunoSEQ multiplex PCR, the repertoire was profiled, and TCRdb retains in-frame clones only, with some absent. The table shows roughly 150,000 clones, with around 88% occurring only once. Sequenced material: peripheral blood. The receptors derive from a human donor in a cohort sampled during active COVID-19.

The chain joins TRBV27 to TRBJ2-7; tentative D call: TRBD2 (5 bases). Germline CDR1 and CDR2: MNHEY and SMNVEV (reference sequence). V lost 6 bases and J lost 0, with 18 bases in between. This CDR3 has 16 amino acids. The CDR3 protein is CASRGFEGGSSYEQYF. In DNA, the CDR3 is TGTGCCAGCAGGGGCTTCGAGGGTGGGAGCTCCTACGAGCAGTACTTC.

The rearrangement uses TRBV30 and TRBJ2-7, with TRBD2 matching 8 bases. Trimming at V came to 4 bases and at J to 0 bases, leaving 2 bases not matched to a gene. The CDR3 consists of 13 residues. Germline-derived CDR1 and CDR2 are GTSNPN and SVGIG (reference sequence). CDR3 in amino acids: CAWTSGGSYEQYF. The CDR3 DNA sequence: TGTGCCTGGACAAGCGGGGGCTCCTACGAGCAGTACTTC.

The CDR3: CASSGRGGSPLHF. Here the CDR3 DNA reads TGTGCCAGCAGCGGGAGGGGAGGATCACCCCTCCACTTT. The chain has TRBV11-3 and TRBJ1-6, with D tentatively TRBD1 (5 bases). V lost 5 bases, J lost 10 bases, and 12 bases lay in between. The CDR3 covers 13 residues. Germline V lookup: CDR1 SGHNT, CDR2 YENEEA.

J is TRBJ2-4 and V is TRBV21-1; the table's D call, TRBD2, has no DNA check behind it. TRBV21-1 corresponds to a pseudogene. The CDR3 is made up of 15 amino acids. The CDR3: CARPPTRAVRNIQYF. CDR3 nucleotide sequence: TGTGCCCGACCTCCTACTAGGGCCGTGCGCAACATTCAGTACTTC.

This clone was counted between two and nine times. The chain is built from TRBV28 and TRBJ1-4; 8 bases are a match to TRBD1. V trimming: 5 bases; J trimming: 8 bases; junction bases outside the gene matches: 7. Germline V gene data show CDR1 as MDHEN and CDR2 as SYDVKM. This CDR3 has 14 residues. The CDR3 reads CASSTGTGPEKLFF. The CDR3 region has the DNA TGTGCCAGCAGTACCGGGACAGGCCCAGAAAAACTGTTTTTT.

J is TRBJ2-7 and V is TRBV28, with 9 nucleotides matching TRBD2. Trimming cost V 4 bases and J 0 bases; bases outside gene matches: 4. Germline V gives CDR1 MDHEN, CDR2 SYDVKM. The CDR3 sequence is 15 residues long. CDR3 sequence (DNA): TGTGCCAGCAGTTCTCTAGCGGGAATCTCCTACGAGCAGTACTTC. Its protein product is CASSSLAGISYEQYF.

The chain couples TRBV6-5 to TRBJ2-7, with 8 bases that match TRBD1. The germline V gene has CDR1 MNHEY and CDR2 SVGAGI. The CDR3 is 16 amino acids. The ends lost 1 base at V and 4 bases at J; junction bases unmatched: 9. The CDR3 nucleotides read TGTGCCAGCAGTTACTTCTCTCCAGGGGGCCGGTACGAGCAGTACTTC. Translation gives CASSYFSPGGRYEQYF.

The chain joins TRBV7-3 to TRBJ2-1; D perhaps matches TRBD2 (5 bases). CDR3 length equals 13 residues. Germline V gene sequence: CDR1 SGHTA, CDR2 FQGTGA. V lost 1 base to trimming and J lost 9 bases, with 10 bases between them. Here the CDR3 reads CASSLSPRGEQFF. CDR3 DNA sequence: TGTGCCAGCAGCTTAAGCCCCCGGGGTGAGCAGTTCTTC.

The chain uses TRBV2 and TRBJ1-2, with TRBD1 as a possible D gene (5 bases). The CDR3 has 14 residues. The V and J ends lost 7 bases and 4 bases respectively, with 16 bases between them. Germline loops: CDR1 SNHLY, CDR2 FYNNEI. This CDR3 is CASTGSGGVYGYTF. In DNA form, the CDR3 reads TGTGCCAGCACCGGGTCCGGGGGTGTCTATGGCTACACCTTC.